This TCR beta chain derives from a study of PD-L1 blockade in urothelial cancer. CDR1 MDHEN and CDR2 SYDVKM come from the germline V gene. J was trimmed by 4 bases and V by 3 bases; bases with no gene match: 10. CDR3 length: 16 residues. TCRdb keeps only in-frame clones here, not all; method: immunoSEQ multiplex PCR. The table has about 30,000 clones, roughly 80% seen once; the top ten hold roughly 2.1%. The sequencing used PBMCs, collected around atezolizumab (anti-PD-L1) treatment. The sequence derives from a man in his fifties with urothelial cancer. The chain carries TRBV28 and TRBJ2-3; 7 positions agree with TRBD2. The CDR3 reads CASSFSGGRVPDTQYF. The CDR3 DNA reads as TGTGCCAGCAGTTTTTCGGGAGGCAGGGTGCCAGATACGCAGTATTTT.